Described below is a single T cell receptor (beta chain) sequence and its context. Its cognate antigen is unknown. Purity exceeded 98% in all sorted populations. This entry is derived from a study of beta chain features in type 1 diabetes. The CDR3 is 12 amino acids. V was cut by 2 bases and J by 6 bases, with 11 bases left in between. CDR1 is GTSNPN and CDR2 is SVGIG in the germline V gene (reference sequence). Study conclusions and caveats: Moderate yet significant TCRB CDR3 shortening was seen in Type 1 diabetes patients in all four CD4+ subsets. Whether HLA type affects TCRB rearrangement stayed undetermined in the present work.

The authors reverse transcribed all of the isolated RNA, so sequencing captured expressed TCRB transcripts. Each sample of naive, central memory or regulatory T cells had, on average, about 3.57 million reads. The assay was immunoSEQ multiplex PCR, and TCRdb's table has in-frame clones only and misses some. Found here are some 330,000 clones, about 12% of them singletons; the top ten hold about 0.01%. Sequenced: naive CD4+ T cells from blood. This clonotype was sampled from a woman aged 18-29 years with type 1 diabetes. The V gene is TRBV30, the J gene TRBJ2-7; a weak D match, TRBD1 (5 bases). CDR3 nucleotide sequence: TGTGCCTGGAGTTATGGTGGGGCCGAGCAGTACTTC. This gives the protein CAWSYGGAEQYF.